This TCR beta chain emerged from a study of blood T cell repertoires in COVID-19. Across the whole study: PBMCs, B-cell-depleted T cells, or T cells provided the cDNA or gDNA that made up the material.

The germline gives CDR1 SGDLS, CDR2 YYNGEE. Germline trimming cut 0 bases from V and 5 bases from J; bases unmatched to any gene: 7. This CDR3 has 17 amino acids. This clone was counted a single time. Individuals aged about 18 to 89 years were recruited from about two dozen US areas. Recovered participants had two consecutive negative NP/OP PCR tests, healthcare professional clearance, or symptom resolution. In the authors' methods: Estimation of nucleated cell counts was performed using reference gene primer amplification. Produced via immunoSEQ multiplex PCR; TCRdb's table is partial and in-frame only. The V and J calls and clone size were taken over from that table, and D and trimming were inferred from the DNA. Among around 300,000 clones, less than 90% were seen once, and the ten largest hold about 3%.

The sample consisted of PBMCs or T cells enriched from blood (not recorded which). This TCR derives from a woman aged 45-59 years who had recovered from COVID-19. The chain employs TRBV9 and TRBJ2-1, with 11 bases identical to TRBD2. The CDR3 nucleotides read TGTGCCAGCAGCGTAGAACCTAGCGGGAGGTATAACAATGAGCAGTTCTTC. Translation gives CASSVEPSGRYNNEQFF.